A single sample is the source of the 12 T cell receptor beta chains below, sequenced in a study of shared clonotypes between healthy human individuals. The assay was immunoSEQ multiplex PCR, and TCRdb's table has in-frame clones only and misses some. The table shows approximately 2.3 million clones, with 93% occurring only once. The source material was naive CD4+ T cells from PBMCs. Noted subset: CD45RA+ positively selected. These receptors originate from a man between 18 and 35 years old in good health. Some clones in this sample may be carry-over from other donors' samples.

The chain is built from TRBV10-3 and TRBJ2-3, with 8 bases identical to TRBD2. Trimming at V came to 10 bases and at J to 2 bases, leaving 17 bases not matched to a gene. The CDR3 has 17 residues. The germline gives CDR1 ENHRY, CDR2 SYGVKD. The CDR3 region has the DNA TGTGCCACCCAAAAACTAGCGGTCAGGTGGAACACAGATACGCAGTATTTT. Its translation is CATQKLAVRWNTDTQYF.

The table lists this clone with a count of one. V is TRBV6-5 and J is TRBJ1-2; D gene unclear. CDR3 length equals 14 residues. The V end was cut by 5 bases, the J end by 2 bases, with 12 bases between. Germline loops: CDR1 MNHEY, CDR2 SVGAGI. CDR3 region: CASSIDRRNYGYTF. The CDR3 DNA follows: TGTGCCAGCAGTATCGACCGACGGAACTATGGCTACACCTTC.

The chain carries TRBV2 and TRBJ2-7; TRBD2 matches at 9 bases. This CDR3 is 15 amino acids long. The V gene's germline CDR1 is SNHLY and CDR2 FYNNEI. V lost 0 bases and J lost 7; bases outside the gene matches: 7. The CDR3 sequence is CASSEAGREGEEQYF. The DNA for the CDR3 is TGTGCCAGCAGTGAAGCGGGGCGGGAGGGAGAAGAGCAGTACTTC.

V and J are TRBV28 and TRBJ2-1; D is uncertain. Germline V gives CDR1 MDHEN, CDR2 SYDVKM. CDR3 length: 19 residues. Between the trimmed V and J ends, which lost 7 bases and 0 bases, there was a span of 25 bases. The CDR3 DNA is TGTGCCAGCATCGGGTATCGCAATCCATACCAAGGCTCCTACAATGAGCAGTTCTTC. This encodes CASIGYRNPYQGSYNEQFF. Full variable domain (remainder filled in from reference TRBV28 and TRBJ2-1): DVKVTQSSRYLVKRTGEKVFLECVQDMDHENMFWYRQDPGLGLRLIYFSYDVKMKEKGDIPEGYSVSREKKERFSLILESASTNQTSMYLCASIGYRNPYQGSYNEQFFGPGTRLTVL.

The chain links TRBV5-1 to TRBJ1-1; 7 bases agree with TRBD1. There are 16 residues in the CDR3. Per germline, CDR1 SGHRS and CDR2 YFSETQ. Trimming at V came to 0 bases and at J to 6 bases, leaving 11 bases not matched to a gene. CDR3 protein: CASSLGLQGVTAEAFF. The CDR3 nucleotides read TGCGCCAGCAGCTTGGGGCTCCAGGGGGTAACCGCTGAAGCTTTCTTT.

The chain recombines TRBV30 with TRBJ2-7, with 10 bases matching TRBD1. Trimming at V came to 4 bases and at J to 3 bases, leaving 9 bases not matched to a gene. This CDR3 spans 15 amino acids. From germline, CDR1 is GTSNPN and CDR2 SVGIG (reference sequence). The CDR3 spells CAWTRGGTGDYEQYF. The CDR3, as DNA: TGTGCCTGGACTCGGGGTGGGACAGGGGACTACGAGCAGTACTTC.

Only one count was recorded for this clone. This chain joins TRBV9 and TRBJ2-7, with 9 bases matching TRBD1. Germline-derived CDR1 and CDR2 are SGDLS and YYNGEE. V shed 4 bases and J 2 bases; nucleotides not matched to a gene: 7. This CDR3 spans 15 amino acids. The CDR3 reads CASSQTGTGTYEQYF. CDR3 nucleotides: TGTGCCAGCAGCCAAACCGGGACAGGGACCTACGAGCAGTACTTC.

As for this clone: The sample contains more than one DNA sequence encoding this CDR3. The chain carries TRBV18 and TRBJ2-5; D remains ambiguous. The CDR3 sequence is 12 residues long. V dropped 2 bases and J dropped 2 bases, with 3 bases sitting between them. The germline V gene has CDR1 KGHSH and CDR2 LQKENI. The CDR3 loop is CASSPSQETQYF. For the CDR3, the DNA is TGTGCCAGCTCACCAAGTCAAGAGACCCAGTACTTC. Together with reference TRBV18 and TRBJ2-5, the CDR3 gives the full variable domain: NAGVMQNPRHLVRRRGQEARLRCSPMKGHSHVYWYRQLPEEGLKFMVYLQKENIIDESGMPKERFSAEFPKEGPSILRIQQVVRGDSAAYFCASSPSQETQYFGPGTRLLVL.

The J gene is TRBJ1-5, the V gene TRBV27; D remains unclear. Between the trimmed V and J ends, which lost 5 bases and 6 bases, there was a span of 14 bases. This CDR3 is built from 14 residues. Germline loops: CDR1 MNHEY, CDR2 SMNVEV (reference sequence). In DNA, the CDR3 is TGTGCCAGCAGTCCCGACCGCTTGGGTCAGCCCCAGCATTTT. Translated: CASSPDRLGQPQHF.

CDR3 loop: CASSLVLPGDGYTF. CDR3 in DNA: TGTGCCAGCAGCTTGGTTCTCCCGGGTGATGGCTACACCTTC. The V gene is TRBV7-2, the J gene TRBJ1-2, with D unclear. V gave up 3 bases and J gave up 6 bases, with 14 bases separating them. Per the germline V gene, CDR1 is SGHTA and CDR2 is FQGNSA. The CDR3 length is 14 residues.

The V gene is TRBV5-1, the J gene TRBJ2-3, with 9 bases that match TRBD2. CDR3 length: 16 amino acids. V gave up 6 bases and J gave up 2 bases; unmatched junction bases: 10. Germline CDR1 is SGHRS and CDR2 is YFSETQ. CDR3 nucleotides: TGCGCCAGCAAGATGGTCCTAGCGGGGCCCACAGATACGCAGTATTTT. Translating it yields CASKMVLAGPTDTQYF.

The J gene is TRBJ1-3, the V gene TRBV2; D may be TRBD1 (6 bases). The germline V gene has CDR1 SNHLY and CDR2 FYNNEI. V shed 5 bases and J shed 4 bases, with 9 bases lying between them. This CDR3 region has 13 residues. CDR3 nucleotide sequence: TGTGCCAGCAGTAGGGGGTTAGGAAACACCATATATTTT. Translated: CASSRGLGNTIYF.